The entry below describes one TCR beta chain. The sample comes from a study of blood T cell repertoires in COVID-19. Study as a whole: From T cells, B-cell-depleted T cells, or PBMCs came the material, which was cDNA or gDNA.

Original handling: Using reference gene primer amplification, nucleated cell counts were estimated. Method: immunoSEQ multiplex PCR; TCRdb's copy keeps in-frame clones and lacks some. V and J calls and clone size are as listed in that table; D and trimming were resolved from the DNA. Of around 110,000 clones listed, roughly 80% are singletons. The germline CDR1 and CDR2 sequences are MNHEY and SMNVEV (reference sequence). After removal of 3 bases from V and 5 bases from J, the junction contained 5 bases not matched to a gene. The CDR3 is 15 amino acids. The chain is built from TRBV27 and TRBJ2-2; TRBD1 matches 8 bases. The specimen sequenced was peripheral blood. The receptor was derived from a man aged 30 to 45 with acute or convalescent COVID-19. This CDR3 is CASSFQGAETGELFF. CDR3 coding DNA: TGTGCCAGCAGTTTTCAGGGGGCAGAAACCGGGGAGCTGTTTTTT.